This TCR beta chain was profiled in a study of beta chain features in type 1 diabetes. The isolated RNA, all of it, was reverse transcribed, so expressed TCRB transcripts were what got sequenced. Assay used: immunoSEQ multiplex PCR; TCRdb lists only in-frame clones, some missing. The sample contains some 250,000 clones, 27% of which appear only once. V lost 8 bases to trimming and J lost 2 bases; unmatched junction nucleotides: 13. The CDR3 spans 16 residues. Per the germline V gene, CDR1 is SGHVS and CDR2 is FNYEAQ. The TCR comes from a man in his thirties or forties in good health. Sequencing was carried out using central memory CD4+ T cells from blood. This chain links TRBV7-6 with TRBJ2-3; TRBD1 aligns across 7 bases. In DNA form, the CDR3 reads TGTGCCAGCGGTCTGGGACAGCCGGGGCTCACAGATACGCAGTATTTT. Protein product: CASGLGQPGLTDTQYF.